This T cell receptor (beta chain) was found in a study of blood T cell repertoires in COVID-19. Across the whole study: Samples came from the United States, Italy and Spain, spanning acute and convalescent COVID-19. PBMCs, B-cell-depleted T cells, or T cells were the source of the cDNA or gDNA that made up the material.

This CDR3 contains 19 residues. Germline CDR1 is KGHSH and CDR2 is LQKENI. Trimming removed 6 bases at V and 2 bases at J, with 27 bases between. Original data processing: Amplification from reference gene primers served as the basis for estimated nucleated cell counts. Clones were read by immunoSEQ multiplex PCR, and TCRdb kept only the in-frame ones, dropping some. D and trimming come from the DNA, and the V and J calls and clone size come from that table. The data hold 100,000 to 150,000 clones, with approximately 81% observed a single time. This chain connects TRBV18 to TRBJ2-3, with D perhaps matching TRBD2 (7 bases). Input material: peripheral blood. This sequence was found in a woman aged 45-59 years with acute or convalescent COVID-19. Here the CDR3 reads CASSRTYWYGGGPTDTQYF. The CDR3 DNA follows: TGTGCCAGCTCGAGAACCTATTGGTACGGCGGGGGCCCCACAGATACGCAGTATTTT.